Below are 17 T cell receptor beta chains sequenced from a single sample in a study of cytomegalovirus exposure and HLA in healthy donors. The PCR used 60 Vbeta and 13 Jbeta primers. Profiled with immunoSEQ multiplex PCR; TCRdb holds only in-frame clones, not every one. The sample has roughly 120,000 clones, 74% seen once. What was sequenced was PBMCs. These TCRs come from a woman aged 45 to 65 in good health and CMV-seropositive.

V gene TRBV5-1 combines with J gene TRBJ1-2; D perhaps matches TRBD1 (5 bases). CDR3 length: 12 residues. Per germline, CDR1 SGHRS and CDR2 YFSETQ. V lost 4 bases, J lost 5 bases, and 9 bases lay in between. CDR3 nucleotide sequence: TGCGCCAGCAGCCCCGGGACTTATGGCTACACCTTC. This translates into CASSPGTYGYTF.

V gene TRBV25-1 combines with J gene TRBJ1-1; TRBD1 agrees at 8 bases. The germline V gene encodes CDR1 MGHDK and CDR2 SYGVNS. The CDR3 loop spans 14 amino acids. The trim removed 1 base at V and 7 bases at J, leaving 5 bases unmatched. This CDR3 reads CASSEFQGAVEAFF. CDR3 in DNA: TGTGCCAGCAGTGAATTTCAGGGGGCGGTTGAAGCTTTCTTT.

This rearrangement joins TRBV25-1 to TRBJ1-6, with D possibly TRBD1 on 6 matching bases. CDR3 length equals 14 residues. Germline V gene data show CDR1 as MGHDK and CDR2 as SYGVNS. V was clipped by 7 bases and J by 9 bases, with 16 bases between them. The CDR3 bases are TGTGCCAGCACCAAGGGGGTTGAAGTTTCACCCCTCCACTTT. Its protein product is CASTKGVEVSPLHF.

This clone was found once. This rearrangement joins TRBV20-1 to TRBJ2-7, with TRBD2 matching 7 bases. CDR1 DFQATT and CDR2 SNEGSKA come from the germline V gene (reference sequence). CDR3 length equals 11 residues. Trimming cost V 0 bases and J 10 bases; bases outside gene matches: 3. CDR3 bases: TGCAGTGCTAGAGATTCGACTAGCCAGTACTTC. It yields the protein CSARDSTSQYF.

This chain links TRBV4-1 with TRBJ2-1; a possible D gene is TRBD2 (6 bases). Trimming stripped 0 bases from V and 6 bases from J, with 9 bases between. Germline loops: CDR1 MGHRA, CDR2 YSYEKL. The CDR3 totals 14 residues. CDR3 DNA: TGCGCCAGCAGCCAAGATGGGGGGAGCAATGAGCAGTTCTTC. Encoded protein: CASSQDGGSNEQFF.

This chain links TRBV4-3 with TRBJ2-3; 11 bases map to TRBD2. This CDR3 comprises 15 residues. J gave up 5 bases and V 1 base, and 2 bases lay outside the gene matches. Per the germline V gene, CDR1 is LGHNA and CDR2 is YSLEER. The CDR3 DNA follows: TGCGCCAGCAGCCAAGTAGCGGGGGGGCAAGATACGCAGTATTTT. This codes for CASSQVAGGQDTQYF.

This chain links TRBV27 with TRBJ2-1; 8 bases are a match to TRBD2. The CDR3 loop spans 15 amino acids. The germline CDR1 and CDR2 sequences are MNHEY and SMNVEV (reference sequence). The trim removed 0 bases at V and 4 bases at J, leaving 2 bases unmatched. The CDR3 spells CASSLSREGYNEQFF. CDR3 DNA sequence: TGTGCCAGCAGTTTATCCCGGGAGGGATACAATGAGCAGTTCTTC.

In this sample, this clone turned up a few times. The rearrangement joins TRBV5-1 to TRBJ2-5, with 7 positions matching TRBD1. Germline V gene data show CDR1 as SGHRS and CDR2 as YFSETQ. V lost 4 bases and J lost 4; bases outside the gene matches: 7. CDR3 length: 14 amino acids. The DNA for the CDR3 is TGCGCCAGCAGCGGGCAGGGGGTTGGAGAGACCCAGTACTTC. Residues: CASSGQGVGETQYF.

This clone turned up a few times. The gene calls are TRBV7-9 and TRBJ1-1; the match to TRBD1 covers 9 bases. Germline CDR1 is SEHNR and CDR2 is FQNEAQ (reference sequence). V gave up 2 bases and J gave up 8 bases; unmatched junction bases: 6. This CDR3 region has 14 residues. CDR3 residues: CASSLPGQGAEAFF. CDR3 DNA: TGTGCCAGCAGCTTACCGGGACAGGGAGCCGAAGCTTTCTTT. Based on the CDR3 plus reference TRBV7-9 and TRBJ1-1, the full variable domain is DTGVSQNPRHKITKRGQNVTFRCDPISEHNRLYWYRQTLGQGPEFLTYFQNEAQLEKSRLLSDRFSAERPKGSFSTLEIQRTEQGDSAMYLCASSLPGQGAEAFFGQGTRLTVV.

Notes on this clone: An end of the junction differs from the germline gene, which may be a read error. The V and J genes are TRBV2 and TRBJ2-7; 8 bases fit TRBD1. The CDR3 runs to 14 residues. The germline V gene encodes CDR1 SNHLY and CDR2 FYNNEI. The CDR3 here is CASMLDRGFYEQCF. CDR3 sequence (DNA): TGTGCCAGCATGCTAGACAGGGGATTCTACGAGCAGTGCTTC.

The chain recombines TRBV7-2 with TRBJ1-3, with 7 bases that match TRBD1. V was pared by 5 bases and J by 2 bases, with 3 bases of the junction left unmatched. This CDR3 contains 14 residues. The germline gives CDR1 SGHTA, CDR2 FQGNSA. Here the CDR3 reads CASSTTGAGNTIYF. The CDR3 region has the DNA TGTGCCAGCAGCACCACAGGGGCTGGAAACACCATATATTTT.

V usage is TRBV5-1 and J usage is TRBJ2-2, with a weak D call TRBD1 (6 bases). CDR1 is SGHRS, CDR2 YFSETQ, per germline. V gave up 0 bases and J gave up 0 bases, with 9 bases separating them. The CDR3 length is 16 residues. This chain's CDR3 is CASSLATGSNTGELFF. The CDR3 region has the DNA TGCGCCAGCAGCTTGGCGACAGGATCGAACACCGGGGAGCTGTTTTTT. Full variable domain (rest looked up from reference TRBV5-1 and TRBJ2-2): KAGVTQTPRYLIKTRGQQVTLSCSPISGHRSVSWYQQTPGQGLQFLFEYFSETQRNKGNFPGRFSGRQFSNSRSEMNVSTLELGDSALYLCASSLATGSNTGELFFGEGSRLTVL.

In the case of this clone: The sample has other DNA sequences that encode this CDR3 too. The chain carries TRBV19 and TRBJ2-5; weak D call: TRBD2 (5 bases). V lost 5 bases and J lost 1, with 14 bases in between. CDR1 and CDR2 from the germline V gene are LNHDA and SQIVND (reference sequence). CDR3 length: 15 residues. Here the CDR3 reads CASSRTGSLQETQYF. In DNA, the CDR3 is TGTGCCAGTAGTCGAACGGGAAGCCTCCAAGAGACCCAGTACTTC.

This chain uses TRBV19 with TRBJ1-6; D might be TRBD1 (6 bases). In germline, CDR1 is LNHDA, CDR2 SQIVND (reference sequence). This CDR3 is 14 amino acids long. V gave up 1 base and J gave up 7 bases, with 8 bases separating them. The CDR3 is CASSIGGQNSPLHF. The CDR3 DNA reads as TGTGCCAGTAGTATAGGGGGGCAGAATTCACCCCTCCACTTT.

This clone occurred a few times. V usage is TRBV19 and J usage is TRBJ1-5, with a tentative D call TRBD1 (6 bases). Germline V gene lookup returns CDR1 LNHDA and CDR2 SQIVND (reference sequence). The CDR3 contains 14 residues. Trimming shortened V by 6 bases and J by 2 bases, and 11 bases separated the two germline ends. CDR3 region: CASRPRGGNQPQHF. The CDR3 coding sequence is TGTGCCAGTAGACCCAGGGGCGGCAATCAGCCCCAGCATTTT.

V and J are TRBV5-1 and TRBJ1-5; no reliable D call. V was trimmed by 0 bases and J by 1 base, leaving 8 bases between them. Per the germline V gene, CDR1 is SGHRS and CDR2 is YFSETQ. The CDR3 consists of 15 residues. CDR3 loop: CASSLDGNSNQPQHF. For the CDR3, the DNA is TGCGCCAGCAGCTTGGATGGCAACAGCAATCAGCCCCAGCATTTT.

This sequence joins TRBV6-5 and TRBJ2-7; D is ambiguous. CDR3 length: 13 amino acids. In germline, CDR1 is MNHEY, CDR2 SVGAGI. Trimming stripped 0 bases from V and 7 bases from J, with 10 bases between. This CDR3 is CASSYSSRSEQYF. DNA for the CDR3: TGTGCCAGCAGTTACTCGTCAAGGAGTGAGCAGTACTTC.